The T cell receptor (beta chain) under discussion was sequenced for a study of CD8 T cells in ankylosing spondylitis. Quantitative 5'-RACE with molecular barcodes was used to make the TCR beta libraries. TCRdb passed the 5' RACE reads through MiXCR, listing each CDR3 protein once. The data show hundreds of thousands of distinct CDR3 sequences, about an eighth seen once. V was clipped by 7 bases and J by 3 bases, with 7 bases between them. The CDR3 spans 11 residues. The germline gives CDR1 MNHEY, CDR2 SVGEGT. This clonotype was seen more than once but under ten times. What it binds is unknown. Study observations and caveats: A motif in TCR beta, a set of roughly 8 highly homologous variants, appeared characteristic of ankylosing spondylitis blood. There was reportedly significant enrichment of clones that were disease-linked in matched ankylosing spondylitis synovial fluid.

Material: blood, either unsorted or a sorted T cell fraction (not recorded which). This chain links TRBV6-2 or TRBV6-3 with TRBJ2-7; no reliable D call. This TCR derives from a male donor with ankylosing spondylitis. CDR3 nucleotide sequence: TGTGCCAGCACCCCCCTCTACGAGCAGTACTTC. Protein sequence: CASTPLYEQYF.